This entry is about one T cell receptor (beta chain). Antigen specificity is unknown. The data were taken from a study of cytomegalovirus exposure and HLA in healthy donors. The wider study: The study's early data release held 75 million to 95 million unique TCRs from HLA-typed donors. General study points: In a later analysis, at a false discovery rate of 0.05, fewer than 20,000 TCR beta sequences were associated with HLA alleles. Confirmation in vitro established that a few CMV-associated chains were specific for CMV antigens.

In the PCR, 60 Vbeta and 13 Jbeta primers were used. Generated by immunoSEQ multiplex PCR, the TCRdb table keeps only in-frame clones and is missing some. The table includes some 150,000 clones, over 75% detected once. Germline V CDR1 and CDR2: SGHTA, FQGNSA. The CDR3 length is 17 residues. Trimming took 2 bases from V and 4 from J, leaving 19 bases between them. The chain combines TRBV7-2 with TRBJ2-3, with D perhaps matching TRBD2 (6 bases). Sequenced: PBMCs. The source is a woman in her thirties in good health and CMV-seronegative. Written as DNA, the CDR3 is TGTGCCAGCAGCTTATCCGGCGGGGTGGCAGGCCCAGATACGCAGTATTTT. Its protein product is CASSLSGGVAGPDTQYF.